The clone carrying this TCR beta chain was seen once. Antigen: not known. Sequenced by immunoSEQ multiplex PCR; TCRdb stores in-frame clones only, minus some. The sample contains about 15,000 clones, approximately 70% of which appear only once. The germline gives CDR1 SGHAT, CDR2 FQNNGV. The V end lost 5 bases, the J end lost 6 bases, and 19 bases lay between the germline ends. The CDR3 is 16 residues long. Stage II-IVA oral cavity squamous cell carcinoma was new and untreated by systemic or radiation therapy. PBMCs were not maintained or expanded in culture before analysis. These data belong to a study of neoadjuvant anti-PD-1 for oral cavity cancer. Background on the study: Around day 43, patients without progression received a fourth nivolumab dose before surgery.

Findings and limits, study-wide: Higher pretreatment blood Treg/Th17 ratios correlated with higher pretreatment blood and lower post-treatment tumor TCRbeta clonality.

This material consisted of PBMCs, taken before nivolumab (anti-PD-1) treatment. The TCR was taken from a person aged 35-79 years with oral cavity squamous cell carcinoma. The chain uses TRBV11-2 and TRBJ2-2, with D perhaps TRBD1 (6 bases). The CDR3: CASSLSTQGKAGELFF. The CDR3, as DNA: TGTGCCAGCAGCCTAAGTACTCAGGGGAAGGCCGGGGAGCTGTTTTTT.